The 23 T cell receptor beta chains listed next were all sequenced from one sample in a study of patients and donors after allogeneic stem cell transplantation. TCRdb used MiXCR to reprocess the RT-PCR reads, holding one entry per CDR3 protein. The repertoire holds about 960,000 distinct CDR3 sequences, 18% seen once, with around 5.5% in the top ten. Input material: blood, either unsorted or a sorted T cell fraction (not recorded which). These receptor sequences come from a human donor who was either an allogeneic HSCT recipient or a stem cell or donor lymphocyte infusion donor (not recorded which). It is not recorded whose cells these are; they may come from a transplant donor.

This clonotype turned up a few times. This sequence joins TRBV28 and TRBJ1-2; 11 nucleotides agree with TRBD1. With 6 bases clipped from V and 2 bases from J, the junction kept 2 bases outside the gene matches. Germline CDR1 and CDR2: MDHEN and SYDVKM. The CDR3 is made up of 14 amino acids. The CDR3: CASRDRGQNYGYTF. As DNA, the CDR3 is TGTGCCAGCAGGGACAGGGGGCAAAACTATGGCTACACCTTC.

The sample holds a few counts of this clonotype. V and J are TRBV2 and TRBJ1-6, with D maybe TRBD1 (5 bases). The CDR3 is 15 residues long. Germline V gene lookup returns CDR1 SNHLY and CDR2 FYNNEI. V lost 6 bases, J lost 5 bases, and 14 bases lay in between. In nucleotides, the CDR3 is TGTGCCAGCAGCGACAGAGGGAGGAATAATTCACCCCTCCACTTT. Translated: CASSDRGRNNSPLHF.

The chain uses TRBV2 and TRBJ2-7; D may correspond to TRBD1 or TRBD2 (5 bases each). Germline CDR1 SNHLY, CDR2 FYNNEI. The CDR3 has 14 residues. Trimming removed 4 bases from V and 0 bases from J, with 10 bases in between. The chain's CDR3 is CASSGDLSSYEQYF. The DNA of the CDR3 is TGTGCCAGCAGTGGGGACCTAAGCTCCTACGAGCAGTACTTC.

The V gene is TRBV15, the J gene TRBJ1-4; D remains unclear. The V and J ends lost 1 base and 2 bases respectively, with 5 bases between them. CDR3 length: 14 amino acids. Germline V gene data show CDR1 as LNHNV and CDR2 as YYDKDF (reference sequence). As DNA, the CDR3 is TGTGCCACCAGCAGAGTCGGCACTAATGAAAAACTGTTTTTT. Amino acids: CATSRVGTNEKLFF.

In this sample, this clonotype turned up many times. The chain joins TRBV11-2 to TRBJ2-1, with no clear D. V was trimmed by 4 bases and J by 10 bases, leaving 2 bases between them. Germline CDR1 is SGHAT and CDR2 is FQNNGV. The CDR3 is 9 amino acids. This chain's CDR3 is CASSSEQFF. In nucleotides, the CDR3 is TGTGCCAGCAGCTCGGAGCAGTTCTTC.

The chain links TRBV5-1 to TRBJ1-2, with D hard to call. The CDR3 has 13 amino acids. Trimming cost V 0 bases and J 6 bases, with 9 bases left between them. Per germline, CDR1 SGHRS and CDR2 YFSETQ. The CDR3 sequence: CASSLAELDGYTF. The CDR3 region has the DNA TGCGCCAGCAGCTTGGCCGAATTGGATGGCTACACCTTC.

This clonotype was seen a handful of times. The chain recombines TRBV12-3 or TRBV12-4 with TRBJ2-5; TRBD1 is a possible D gene (5 bases). V was cut by 3 bases and J by 6 bases, with 17 bases left in between. The CDR3 length is 15 residues. The CDR3 DNA follows: TGTGCCAGCAGTTTTCAAGCAGGGTTGGTAAAGACCCAGTACTTC. Protein product: CASSFQAGLVKTQYF.

The table lists this clonotype with a few counts. The CDR3 protein is CATSDSGQGKRETQYF. For the CDR3, the DNA is TGTGCCACCAGTGACTCCGGACAGGGGAAGAGGGAGACCCAGTACTTC. The chain employs TRBV24-1 and TRBJ2-5; 9 nucleotides match TRBD1. Germline values: CDR1 KGHDR, CDR2 SFDVKD. The V and J ends lost 4 bases and 5 bases, in that order; junction bases with no gene match: 10. The CDR3 loop spans 16 amino acids.

The chain couples TRBV20-1 to TRBJ2-4; tentative D call: TRBD1 (6 bases). This CDR3 comprises 18 residues. Germline loops: CDR1 DFQATT, CDR2 SNEGSKA (reference sequence). The V end lost 6 bases, the J end lost 0 bases, and 24 bases lay between the germline ends. The CDR3 bases are TGCAGTGCCAACGTCCCGGGACATTCCCCATTAGCCAAAAACATTCAGTACTTC. Translating gives CSANVPGHSPLAKNIQYF.

This clonotype was counted many times. The chain employs TRBV9 and TRBJ2-1; D might be TRBD2 (6 bases). The CDR3 covers 12 residues. Germline V CDR1 and CDR2: SGDLS, YYNGEE. Trimming took off 4 bases at V and 8 bases at J, with 10 bases between the two ends. CDR3 amino acids: CASSRDWDEQFF. CDR3 nucleotide sequence: TGTGCCAGCAGCCGGGACTGGGATGAGCAGTTCTTC.

The CDR3 loop is CASSLSLNIQYF. The CDR3 DNA reads TGTGCCAGCAGTTTGTCCTTAAACATTCAGTACTTC. V usage is TRBV12-3 or TRBV12-4 and J usage is TRBJ2-4; D is ambiguous. V lost 3 bases and J 6 bases, leaving 6 bases between the germline ends. CDR3 length equals 12 residues.

This clonotype was seen a handful of times. The gene calls are TRBV5-1 and TRBJ1-1; the match to TRBD1 covers 12 bases. CDR1 is SGHRS and CDR2 is YFSETQ in the germline V gene. Germline trimming cut 5 bases from V and 1 base from J; bases unmatched to any gene: 15. This CDR3 spans 19 amino acids. The CDR3: CASRSGRDRGQEANTEAFF. CDR3 bases: TGCGCCAGCAGGTCGGGCCGGGACAGGGGGCAGGAGGCGAACACTGAAGCTTTCTTT.

There are a few counts of this clonotype. The CDR3 DNA reads as TGTGCCAGCAGTTACTCTCGGACCAACATAGGCAATGAGCAGTTCTTC. Protein product: CASSYSRTNIGNEQFF. This chain uses TRBV6-5 with TRBJ2-1; D gene ambiguous. CDR1 is MNHEY and CDR2 is SVGAGI in the germline V gene. CDR3 length equals 16 residues. The V end was cut by 0 bases, the J end by 6 bases, with 15 bases between.

This clonotype was observed a handful of times. The rearrangement links TRBV12-5 to TRBJ2-7; tentatively, D is TRBD1 or TRBD2 (5 bases each). This CDR3 has 12 residues. V lost 9 bases and J 1 base, leaving 10 bases between the germline ends. Germline V gene lookup returns CDR1 LGHNT and CDR2 FRNRAP. The CDR3 loop is CASWDGSYEQYF. In DNA, the CDR3 is TGTGCTAGCTGGGACGGGTCCTACGAGCAGTACTTC.

V is TRBV5-1 and J is TRBJ2-1, with D hard to call. The CDR3 is 15 amino acids. From germline, CDR1 is SGHRS and CDR2 YFSETQ. Trimming stripped 2 bases from V and 9 bases from J, with 18 bases between. The CDR3 protein is CASSFEHPWRGEQFF. The CDR3 nucleotides read TGCGCCAGCAGCTTCGAGCATCCTTGGCGTGGTGAGCAGTTCTTC.

This clonotype was recorded only once. Written as DNA, the CDR3 is TGTGCCAGCAGCTCGAGGGACCTCCACCGCACAGATACGCAGTATTTT. Translation: CASSSRDLHRTDTQYF. The chain combines TRBV7-9 with TRBJ2-3; D assignment may be TRBD1 or TRBD2 (5 bases each). The germline V and J ends were trimmed by 4 bases and 1 base, with 15 bases remaining between them. Germline loops: CDR1 SEHNR, CDR2 FQNEAQ (reference sequence). The CDR3 sequence is 16 residues long.

The chain links TRBV5-1 to TRBJ2-7; D tentatively reads TRBD1 or TRBD2 (6 bases each). The CDR3 contains 15 residues. Germline CDR1 reads SGHRS; CDR2 reads YFSETQ. Trimming shortened V by 4 bases and J by 5 bases, and 19 bases separated the two germline ends. In DNA, the CDR3 is TGCGCCAGCAGCCCGCCCTCGGGGGCCCTTGACGAGCAGTACTTC. This translates into CASSPPSGALDEQYF. Filled out from reference TRBV5-1 and TRBJ2-7, the complete variable domain reads KAGVTQTPRYLIKTRGQQVTLSCSPISGHRSVSWYQQTPGQGLQFLFEYFSETQRNKGNFPGRFSGRQFSNSRSEMNVSTLELGDSALYLCASSPPSGALDEQYFGPGTRLTVT.

The chain joins TRBV5-1 to TRBJ2-3; D call uncertain. The V end lost 4 bases, the J end lost 7 bases, and 10 bases lay between the germline ends. Germline loops: CDR1 SGHRS, CDR2 YFSETQ. The CDR3 is 12 residues long. CDR3 DNA sequence: TGCGCCAGCAGCATGAGTGAGCATACGCAGTATTTT. This sequence encodes CASSMSEHTQYF. Looking up the rest from reference TRBV5-1 and TRBJ2-3 gives the full variable domain: KAGVTQTPRYLIKTRGQQVTLSCSPISGHRSVSWYQQTPGQGLQFLFEYFSETQRNKGNFPGRFSGRQFSNSRSEMNVSTLELGDSALYLCASSMSEHTQYFGPGTRLTVL.

This clonotype was seen more than once but under ten times. The V and J genes are TRBV23-1 and TRBJ1-5; D unresolved. TRBV23-1 is classed as an ORF, of uncertain function. This CDR3 is built from 20 residues. Trimming pared 4 bases from V and 0 bases from J, leaving 25 bases between. The CDR3 nucleotides are TGCGCCAGCAGTCCAAACGTAGGGCTCGGAGATACATATAGCAATCAGCCCCAGCATTTT. Encoded protein: CASSPNVGLGDTYSNQPQHF.

This chain links TRBV20-1 with TRBJ1-5; D may be TRBD1 (5 bases). Germline values: CDR1 DFQATT, CDR2 SNEGSKA (reference sequence). Between the trimmed V and J ends, which lost 4 bases and 4 bases, there was a span of 8 bases. This CDR3 is built from 12 residues. CDR3 in amino acids: CSAIGENQPQHF. CDR3 nucleotides: TGCAGTGCTATAGGGGAGAATCAGCCCCAGCATTTT.

This clonotype was seen only a few times. V and J are TRBV28 and TRBJ1-1; D gene uncertain. Germline V gene sequence: CDR1 MDHEN, CDR2 SYDVKM. The CDR3 is 17 amino acids. Trimming removed 4 bases at V and 3 bases at J, with 21 bases between. For the CDR3, the DNA is TGTGCCAGCAGTTCGACCGGGCTTGGGCTTAGAGACACTGAAGCTTTCTTT. Residues: CASSSTGLGLRDTEAFF.

The table lists this clonotype with a few counts. Here the CDR3 reads CSARETGRGTDTQYF. The CDR3 DNA is TGCAGTGCTAGAGAGACAGGCAGGGGAACAGATACGCAGTATTTT. The chain has TRBV20-1 and TRBJ2-3; D might be TRBD1 (6 bases). This CDR3 has 15 amino acids. The V gene's germline CDR1 is DFQATT and CDR2 SNEGSKA (reference sequence). Trimming removed 0 bases at V and 3 bases at J, with 13 bases between.

This clonotype has only a few counts. This rearrangement joins TRBV20-1 to TRBJ2-7; 11 bases agree with TRBD2. This CDR3 spans 17 amino acids. Germline V gene sequence: CDR1 DFQATT, CDR2 SNEGSKA (reference sequence). The V segment lost 4 bases and the J segment 0 bases; nucleotides outside the gene matches: 11. In DNA form, the CDR3 reads TGCAGTGCTAAACCAGGGACTAGCGGAGTGAACTCCTACGAGCAGTACTTC. Amino acid sequence: CSAKPGTSGVNSYEQYF.